One T cell receptor (beta chain) is described in this entry. Its antigen is as yet unknown. Those patients picked for sequencing had displayed CD8+CD57+ cell expansion on flow cytometry. There were no patients without severe acquired aplastic anemia. Blood sampling was performed on the patients, and none of them had received therapy by then. The sample belongs to a study of CD8+CD57+ T cells in acquired aplastic anemia. Study background: Sorting CD4+ and CD8+ cells gave DNA averaging approximately 3 ug. The study, taken as a whole, reports: Patients and controls shared 25 to 35 CD8+ CDR3 sequences, which appeared highly expressed in patients and within their immunodominant clones.

The V and J ends lost 4 bases and 6 bases respectively, with 21 bases between them. CDR1 is MGHDK and CDR2 is SYGVNS in the germline V gene. The CDR3 contains 16 residues. For CDR3 and TCR beta VDJ profiling, genomic DNA was the template used. TCRdb re-called the reads with MiXCR, one entry per CDR3 protein. The sample lists 95,000 to 150,000 distinct CDR3 sequences, over 55% seen once, with around 27% in the top ten. This sequence joins TRBV25-1 and TRBJ1-1, with no clear D. Sequencing was performed on sorted CD4+, CD8+, or CD8+CD57+ T cells (not recorded which) from PBMCs. The TCR sequence derives from a human donor with aplastic anemia. The CDR3, as DNA: TGTGCCAGCAGTGGTTCGGACGGCCGTATGAAGGCTGAAGCTTTCTTT. Its protein is CASSGSDGRMKAEAFF.